The text below deals with one TCR beta chain. The sample comes from a study of blood T cell repertoires in COVID-19. Turning to the study itself: COVID-19 samples, acute and convalescent, were from the United States, Italy and Spain. Sample material is recorded as cDNA or gDNA derived from T cells, B-cell-depleted T cells, or PBMCs.

As handled by the study authors: Amplifying reference gene primers gave estimates of nucleated cell counts. Sequencing used immunoSEQ multiplex PCR; TCRdb keeps in-frame clones, though not all of them. Clone size and the V and J calls come from that table; the DNA yielded D and trimming. The sample contains 310,000 or so clones, around 92% of which appear only once. The ends lost 8 bases at V and 4 bases at J; junction bases unmatched: 4. The CDR3 is made up of 15 amino acids. Germline V gene sequence: CDR1 SNHLY, CDR2 FYNNEI. The rearrangement joins TRBV2 to TRBJ2-2; TRBD2 matches at 13 bases. The sequence derives from a man younger than 35 who had recovered from COVID-19. Sequences were obtained from peripheral blood. The DNA for the CDR3 is TGTGCCAGCCTACTAGCGGGAGGGCCCACCGGGGAGCTGTTTTTT. Translating it yields CASLLAGGPTGELFF.